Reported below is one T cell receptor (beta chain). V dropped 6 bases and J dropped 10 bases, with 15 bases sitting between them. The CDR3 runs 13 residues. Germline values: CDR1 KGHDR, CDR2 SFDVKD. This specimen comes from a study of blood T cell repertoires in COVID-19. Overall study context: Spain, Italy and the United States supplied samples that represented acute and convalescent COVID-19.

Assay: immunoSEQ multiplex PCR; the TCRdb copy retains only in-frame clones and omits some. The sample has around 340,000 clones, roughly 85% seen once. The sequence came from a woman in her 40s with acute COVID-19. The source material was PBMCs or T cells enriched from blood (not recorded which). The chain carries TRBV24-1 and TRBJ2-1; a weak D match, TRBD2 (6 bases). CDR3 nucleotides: TGTGCCACCAGTCCGGGACCGGGAGCAGAGCAGTTCTTC. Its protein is CATSPGPGAEQFF.